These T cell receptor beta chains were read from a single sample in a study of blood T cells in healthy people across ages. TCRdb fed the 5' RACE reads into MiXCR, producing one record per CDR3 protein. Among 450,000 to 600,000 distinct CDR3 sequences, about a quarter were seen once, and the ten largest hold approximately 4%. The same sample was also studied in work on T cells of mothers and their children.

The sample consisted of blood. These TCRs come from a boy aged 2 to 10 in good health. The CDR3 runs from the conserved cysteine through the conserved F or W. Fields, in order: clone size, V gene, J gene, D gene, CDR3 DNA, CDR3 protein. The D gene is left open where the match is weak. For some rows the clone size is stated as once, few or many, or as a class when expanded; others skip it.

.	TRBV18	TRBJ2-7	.	TGTGCCAGCTCACCACGTCGAGGGACTTACGAGCAGTACTTC	CASSPRRGTYEQYF
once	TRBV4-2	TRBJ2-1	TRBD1	TGTGCCAGCAGCCTCCAGACAGGGATTTACAATGAGCAGTTCTTC	CASSLQTGIYNEQFF
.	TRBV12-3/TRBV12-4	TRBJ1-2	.	TGTGCCAGCAGTCGTTCAACAGTGGTCTATGGCTACACCTTC	CASSRSTVVYGYTF
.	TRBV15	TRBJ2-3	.	TGTGCCACCGATTTTCAGGGAAGAGGAGATACGCAGTATTTT	CATDFQGRGDTQYF
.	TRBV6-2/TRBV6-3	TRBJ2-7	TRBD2	TGTGCCAGCACTCCGGGACTAGCGGGACGGGTAAGCTACGAGCAGTACTTC	CASTPGLAGRVSYEQYF
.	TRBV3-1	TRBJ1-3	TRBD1	TGTGCCAGCAGCCCCGACAGGGGGTGGGAAAACACCATATATTTT	CASSPDRGWENTIYF
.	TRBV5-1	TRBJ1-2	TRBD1	TGCGCCAGCAGCTCGACAGGGCCCTATGGCTACACCTTC	CASSSTGPYGYTF
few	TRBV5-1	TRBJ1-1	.	TGCGCCAGCCGACCCGGCGGGGTCCTGAACACTGAAGCTTTCTTT	CASRPGGVLNTEAFF
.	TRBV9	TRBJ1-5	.	TGTGCCAGCAGCCCAGAGGAGGGGAATCAGCCCCAGCATTTT	CASSPEEGNQPQHF
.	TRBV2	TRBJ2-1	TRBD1	TGTGCCAGCAGTGACGGGGACAGGAGCTACAATGAGCAGTTCTTC	CASSDGDRSYNEQFF
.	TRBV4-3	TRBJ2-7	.	TGCGCCAGCAGCCAAGATCTCCAGTACGAGCAGTACTTC	CASSQDLQYEQYF
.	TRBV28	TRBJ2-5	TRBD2	TGTGCCAGCAGTTCACCCGGGGGGAACCTGGAGACCCAGTACTTC	CASSSPGGNLETQYF
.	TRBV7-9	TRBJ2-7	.	TGTGCCAGCAGCTTAGCAGGGGGGCCCAGCTCCTACGAGCAGTACTTC	CASSLAGGPSSYEQYF
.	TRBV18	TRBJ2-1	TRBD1	TGTGCCAGCTCACCATCTCTACAGGGGGTCAATGAGCAGTTCTTC	CASSPSLQGVNEQFF
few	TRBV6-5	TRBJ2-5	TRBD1	TGTGCCAGCAGTTATACCTGGACAGGGTCTCAGGAGACCCAGTACTTC	CASSYTWTGSQETQYF
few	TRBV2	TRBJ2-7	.	TGTGCCAGCAGTGATTACCGGGGGCACAACGAGCAGTACTTC	CASSDYRGHNEQYF
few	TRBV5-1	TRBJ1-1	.	TGCGCCAGCAGCTTGAAATTGAACACTGAAGCTTTCTTT	CASSLKLNTEAFF
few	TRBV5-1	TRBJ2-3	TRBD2	TGCGCCAGCAGGAGGGCTAGCGGGAGCGCAGATACGCAGTATTTT	CASRRASGSADTQYF
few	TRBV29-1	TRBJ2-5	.	TGCAGCGGTGGCGGGATCCAAGAGACCCAGTACTTC	CSGGGIQETQYF
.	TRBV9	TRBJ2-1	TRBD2	TGTGCCAGCAGCGTAGAGCTCGGCGGGAGGGGCAATGAGCAGTTCTTC	CASSVELGGRGNEQFF
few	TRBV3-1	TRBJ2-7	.	TGTGCCAGCAGCCAGAAAAGCTTTACTTCCTACGAGCAGTACTTC	CASSQKSFTSYEQYF
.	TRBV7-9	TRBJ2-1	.	TGTGCCAGCAGACCCTCCGGTAGGTCTATCTACAATGAGCAGTTCTTC	CASRPSGRSIYNEQFF
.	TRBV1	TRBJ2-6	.	TGCACCAGCAGCCCTCGCGCAGGGGGCGCTGGGGCCAACGTCCTGACTTTC	CTSSPRAGGAGANVLTF
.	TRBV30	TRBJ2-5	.	TGTGCCTGGAGTCCTCCGGAAGGGACCCAGTACTTC	CAWSPPEGTQYF
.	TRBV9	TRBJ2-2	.	TGTGCCAGCAGCGTAATTTGGGACACCCAAGACACCGGGGAGCTGTTTTTT	CASSVIWDTQDTGELFF
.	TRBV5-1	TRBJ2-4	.	TGCGCCAGCAGCTTGTGGCCTCTTCGGGTACAAAACATTCAGTACTTC	CASSLWPLRVQNIQYF
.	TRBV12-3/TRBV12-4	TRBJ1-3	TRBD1	TGTGCCAGCAGTTTGGGAGGGGGCTTCTCTGGAAACACCATATATTTT	CASSLGGGFSGNTIYF